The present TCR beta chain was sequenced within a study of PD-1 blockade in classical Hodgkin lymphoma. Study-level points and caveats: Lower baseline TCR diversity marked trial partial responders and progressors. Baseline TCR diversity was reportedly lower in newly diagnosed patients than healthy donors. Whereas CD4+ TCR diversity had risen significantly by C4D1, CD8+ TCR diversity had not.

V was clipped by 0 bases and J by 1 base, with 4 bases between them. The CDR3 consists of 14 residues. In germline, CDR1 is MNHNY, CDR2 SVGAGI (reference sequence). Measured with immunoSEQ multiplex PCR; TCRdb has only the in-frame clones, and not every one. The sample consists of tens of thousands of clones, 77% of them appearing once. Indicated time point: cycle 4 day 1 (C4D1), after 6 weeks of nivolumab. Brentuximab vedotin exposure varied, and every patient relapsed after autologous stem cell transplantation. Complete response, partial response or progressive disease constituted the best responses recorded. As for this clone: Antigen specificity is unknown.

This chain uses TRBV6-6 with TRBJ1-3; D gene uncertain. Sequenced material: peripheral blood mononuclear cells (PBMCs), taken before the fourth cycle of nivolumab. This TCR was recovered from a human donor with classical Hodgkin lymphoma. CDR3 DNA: TGTGCCAGCAGTTACTCGAGGTCTGGAAACACCATATATTTT. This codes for CASSYSRSGNTIYF.